This T cell receptor (beta chain) appears in the sequencing data of a study of OX40 agonist ivuxolimab in advanced cancers. Study background: Participants, around 80% male, averaged 60 years of age, ranging from about 20 to 79.

Sequencing was performed with immunoSEQ multiplex PCR; in TCRdb, only in-frame clones are kept and a portion is missing. The sample has over 20,000 clones, around four fifths seen once. Comment on this clone: Its antigen is unknown.

Germline CDR1 SGHRS, CDR2 YFSETQ. The length of the CDR3 is 17 residues. J was trimmed by 1 base and V by 2 bases; bases with no gene match: 5. The study, taken as a whole, reports: Normalized expansion of T-cell clones was also low for some nonresponders.

The TCR sequence derives from an adult with an advanced solid tumor such as melanoma, head and neck, liver or kidney cancer. This specimen consisted of CD4+ or CD8+ T cells sorted from blood, obtained in a trial of the OX40 agonist ivuxolimab. This chain links TRBV5-1 with TRBJ2-3, with 12 positions matching TRBD2. This chain's CDR3 is CASSFGLAGSGTDTQYF. In DNA, the CDR3 is TGCGCCAGCAGCTTCGGACTAGCGGGATCTGGCACAGATACGCAGTATTTT. The full variable domain, its missing parts supplied by reference TRBV5-1 and TRBJ2-3, is KAGVTQTPRYLIKTRGQQVTLSCSPISGHRSVSWYQQTPGQGLQFLFEYFSETQRNKGNFPGRFSGRQFSNSRSEMNVSTLELGDSALYLCASSFGLAGSGTDTQYFGPGTRLTVL.